This T cell receptor (beta chain) was captured by sequencing in a study of identical twins. This clonotype was detected only a few times. TCRdb reprocessed the 5' RACE reads with MiXCR, giving one entry per CDR3 protein. Of some 660,000 distinct CDR3 sequences listed, 8.6% were seen once; the top ten hold roughly 0.97%. These data were also filed under a second study, of yellow fever vaccine responses in identical twins.

This TCR was recovered from a woman between 18 and 30 years old in good health. The sequencing input was PBMCs.

CDR3 nucleotide sequence: TGCAGTGCTAGAGGGCAGGGTGGTTACGAGCAGTACTTC. It codes for CSARGQGGYEQYF. The chain couples TRBV20-1 to TRBJ2-7, with D tentatively TRBD1 (5 bases). With 1 base removed from V and 4 bases from J, the gap between germline ends came to 11 bases. There are 13 residues in the CDR3. Germline loops: CDR1 DFQATT, CDR2 SNEGSKA (reference sequence).